The rows below give T cell receptor beta chains drawn from one sample of a study of T cell responses to AZD1222 COVID-19 vaccine. This table comes from immunoSEQ multiplex PCR, and its TCRdb copy is limited to in-frame clones, with some not included. The table lists 95,000 to 150,000 clones, about nine tenths of them singletons. This material consisted of peripheral blood, taken on day 0 of AZD1222 vaccination. All receptors derive from an adult in good health. Each CDR3 is given with its conserved first and last residue. The D gene is left open where the match is weak.

J gene	V gene	D gene	CDR3 protein
TRBJ1-1	TRBV11-2	.	CASSLEVDGMNTEAFF
TRBJ1-2	TRBV4-1	TRBD1	CASSQRTTGIEGGYGYTF
TRBJ2-7	TRBV18	.	CASSLTGFEQYF
TRBJ1-4	TRBV4-2	TRBD1	CASSQESGTGTEKLFF
TRBJ2-5	TRBV9	.	CASSAGPEETQYF
TRBJ2-2	TRBV25-1	.	CASSVRTGELFF
TRBJ1-3	TRBV5-5	.	CASSFNSGNTIYF
TRBJ2-7	TRBV14	.	CASSQAVRGWGAYEQYF
TRBJ1-4	TRBV5-6	.	CASSSREVVGEKLFF
TRBJ2-6	TRBV5-1	.	CASSLGQHSGANVLTF
TRBJ1-5	TRBV2	.	CASSFDSNQPQHF
TRBJ2-3	TRBV19	.	CASTMWDTQYF
TRBJ1-3	TRBV3-1/TRBV3-2	.	CASSHRQWRSGNTIYF
TRBJ1-2	TRBV25-1	TRBD1	CASSEGTVHGYTF
TRBJ1-1	TRBV14	TRBD1	CASSRYRGLGTEAFF
TRBJ2-1	TRBV18	.	CASSPLGARGNEQFF
TRBJ2-3	TRBV19	.	CASSIPGNPNTDTQYF
TRBJ1-1	TRBV9	.	CASSVQGNTEAFF
TRBJ1-1	TRBV9	.	CASSVDSLNTEAFF
TRBJ1-2	TRBV19	.	CASSITATAYGYTF